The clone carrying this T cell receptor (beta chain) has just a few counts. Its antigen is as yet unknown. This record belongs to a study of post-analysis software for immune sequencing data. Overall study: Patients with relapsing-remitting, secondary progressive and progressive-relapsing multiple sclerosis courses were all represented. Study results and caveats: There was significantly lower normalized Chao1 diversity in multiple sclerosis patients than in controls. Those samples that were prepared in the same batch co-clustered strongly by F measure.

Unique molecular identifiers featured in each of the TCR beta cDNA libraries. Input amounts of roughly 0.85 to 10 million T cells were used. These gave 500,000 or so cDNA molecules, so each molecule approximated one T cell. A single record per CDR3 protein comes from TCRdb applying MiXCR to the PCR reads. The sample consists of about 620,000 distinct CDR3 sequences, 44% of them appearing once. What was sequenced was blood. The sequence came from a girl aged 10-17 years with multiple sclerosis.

The CDR3 bases are TGCAGCGCCCAACTGGGACAGATTATAGATGAGCAGTTCTTC. It translates to CSAQLGQIIDEQFF. The V gene is TRBV29-1, the J gene TRBJ2-1, with TRBD1 matching over 7 bases. The junction had 14 bases not matched to a gene; V was cut back by 7 bases and J by 8 bases. CDR1 and CDR2 (germline): SQVTM, ANQGSEA. The CDR3 has 14 amino acids.